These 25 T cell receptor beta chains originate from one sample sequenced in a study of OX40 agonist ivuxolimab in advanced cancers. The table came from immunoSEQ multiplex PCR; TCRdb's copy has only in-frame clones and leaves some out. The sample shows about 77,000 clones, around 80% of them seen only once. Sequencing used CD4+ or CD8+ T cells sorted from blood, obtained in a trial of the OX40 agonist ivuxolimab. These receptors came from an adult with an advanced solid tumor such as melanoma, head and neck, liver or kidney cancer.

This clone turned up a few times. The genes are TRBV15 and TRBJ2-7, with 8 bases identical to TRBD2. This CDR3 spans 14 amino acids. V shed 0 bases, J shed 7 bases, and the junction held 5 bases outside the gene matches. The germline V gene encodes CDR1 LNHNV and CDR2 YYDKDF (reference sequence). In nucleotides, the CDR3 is TGTGCCACCAGCAGAGATCCGCGGGGGGAAGAGCAGTACTTC. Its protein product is CATSRDPRGEEQYF.

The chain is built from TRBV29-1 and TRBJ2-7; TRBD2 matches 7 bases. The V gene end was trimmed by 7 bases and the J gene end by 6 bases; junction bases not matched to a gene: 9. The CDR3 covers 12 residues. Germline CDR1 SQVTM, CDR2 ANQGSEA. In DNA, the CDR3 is TGCAGCGCCGCACTAGCGTCTTCCGAGCAGTACTTC. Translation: CSAALASSEQYF.

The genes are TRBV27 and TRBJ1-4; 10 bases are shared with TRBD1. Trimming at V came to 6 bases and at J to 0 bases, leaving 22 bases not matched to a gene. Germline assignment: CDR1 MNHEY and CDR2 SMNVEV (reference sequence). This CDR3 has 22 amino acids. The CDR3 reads CASSQYSLVGQGEAPTNEKLFF. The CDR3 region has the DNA TGTGCCAGCAGCCAATATTCTTTAGTAGGACAGGGGGAGGCCCCAACTAATGAAAAACTGTTTTTT. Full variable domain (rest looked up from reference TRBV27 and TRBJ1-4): EAQVTQNPRYLITVTGKKLTVTCSQNMNHEYMSWYRQDPGLGLRQIYYSMNVEVTDKGDVPEGYKVSRKEKRNFPLILESPSPNQTSLYFCASSQYSLVGQGEAPTNEKLFFGSGTQLSVL.

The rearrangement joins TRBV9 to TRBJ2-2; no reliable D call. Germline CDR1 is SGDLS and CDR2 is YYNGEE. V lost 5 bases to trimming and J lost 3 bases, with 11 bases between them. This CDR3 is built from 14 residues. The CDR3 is CASRMNGDTGELFF. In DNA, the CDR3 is TGTGCCAGCAGAATGAATGGGGACACCGGGGAGCTGTTTTTT.

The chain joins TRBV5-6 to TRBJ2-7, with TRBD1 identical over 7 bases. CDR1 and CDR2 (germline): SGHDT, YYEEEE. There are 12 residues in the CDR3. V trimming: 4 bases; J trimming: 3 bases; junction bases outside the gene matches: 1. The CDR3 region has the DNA TGTGCCAGCAGCGGGGACAGCTACGAGCAGTACTTC. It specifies CASSGDSYEQYF. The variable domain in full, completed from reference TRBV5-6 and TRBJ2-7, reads DAGVTQSPTHLIKTRGQQVTLRCSPKSGHDTVSWYQQALGQGPQFIFQYYEEEERQRGNFPDRFSGHQFPNYSSELNVNALLLGDSALYLCASSGDSYEQYFGPGTRLTVT.

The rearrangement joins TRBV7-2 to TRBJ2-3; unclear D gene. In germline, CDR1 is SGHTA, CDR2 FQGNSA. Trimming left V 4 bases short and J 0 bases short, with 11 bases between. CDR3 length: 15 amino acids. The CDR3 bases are TGTGCCAGCAGCTCTGCACTCAGGAGCACAGATACGCAGTATTTT. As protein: CASSSALRSTDTQYF.

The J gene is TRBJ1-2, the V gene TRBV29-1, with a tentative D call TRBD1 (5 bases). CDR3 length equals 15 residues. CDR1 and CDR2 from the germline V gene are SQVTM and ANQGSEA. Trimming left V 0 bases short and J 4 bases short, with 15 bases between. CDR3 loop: CSVEDQRGKSYGYTF. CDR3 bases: TGCAGCGTTGAAGATCAGAGGGGAAAATCCTATGGCTACACCTTC.

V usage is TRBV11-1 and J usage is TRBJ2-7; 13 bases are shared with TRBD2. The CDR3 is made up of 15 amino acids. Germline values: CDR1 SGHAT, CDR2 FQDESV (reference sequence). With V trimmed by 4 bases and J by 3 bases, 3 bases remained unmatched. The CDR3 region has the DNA TGTGCCAGCAGCTGGACTAGCGGGGGAGGCTACGAGCAGTACTTC. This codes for CASSWTSGGGYEQYF.

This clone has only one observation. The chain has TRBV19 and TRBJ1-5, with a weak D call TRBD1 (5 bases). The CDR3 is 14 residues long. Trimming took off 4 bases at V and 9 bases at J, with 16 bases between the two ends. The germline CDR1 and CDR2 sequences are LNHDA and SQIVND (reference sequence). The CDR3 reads CASSTDLGGWPQHF. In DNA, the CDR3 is TGTGCCAGTAGTACCGACCTGGGGGGGTGGCCCCAGCATTTT.

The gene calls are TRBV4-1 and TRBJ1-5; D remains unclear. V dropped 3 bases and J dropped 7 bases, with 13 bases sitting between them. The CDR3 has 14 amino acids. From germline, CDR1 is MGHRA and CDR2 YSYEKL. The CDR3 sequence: CASSHRERGQPQHF. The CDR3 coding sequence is TGCGCCAGCAGCCATAGAGAGCGGGGACAGCCCCAGCATTTT.

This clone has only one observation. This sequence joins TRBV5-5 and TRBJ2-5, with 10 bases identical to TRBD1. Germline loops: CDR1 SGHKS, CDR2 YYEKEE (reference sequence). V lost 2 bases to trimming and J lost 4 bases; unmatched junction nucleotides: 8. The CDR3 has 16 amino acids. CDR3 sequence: CASSFPDRGRGETQYF. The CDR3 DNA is TGTGCCAGCAGCTTTCCCGACAGGGGGCGCGGAGAGACCCAGTACTTC.

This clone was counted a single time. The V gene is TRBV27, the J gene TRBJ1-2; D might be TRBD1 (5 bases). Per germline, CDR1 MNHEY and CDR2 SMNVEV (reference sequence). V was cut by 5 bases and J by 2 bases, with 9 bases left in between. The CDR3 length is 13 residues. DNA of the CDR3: TGTGCCAGCAGTATACAGGAGAACTATGGCTACACCTTC. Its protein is CASSIQENYGYTF.

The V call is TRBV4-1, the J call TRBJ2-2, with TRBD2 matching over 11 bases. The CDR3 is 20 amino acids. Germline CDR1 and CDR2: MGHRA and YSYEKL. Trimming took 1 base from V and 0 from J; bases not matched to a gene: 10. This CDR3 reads CASSQVVLAGGNTNTGELFF. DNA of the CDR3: TGCGCCAGCAGCCAAGTAGTCCTAGCGGGGGGAAACACGAACACCGGGGAGCTGTTTTTT.

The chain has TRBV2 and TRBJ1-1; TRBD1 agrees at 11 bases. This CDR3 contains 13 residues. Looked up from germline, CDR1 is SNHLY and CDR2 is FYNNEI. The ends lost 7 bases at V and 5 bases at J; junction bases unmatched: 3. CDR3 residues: CASTGQGVTEAFF. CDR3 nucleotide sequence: TGTGCCAGCACGGGACAGGGGGTTACTGAAGCTTTCTTT.

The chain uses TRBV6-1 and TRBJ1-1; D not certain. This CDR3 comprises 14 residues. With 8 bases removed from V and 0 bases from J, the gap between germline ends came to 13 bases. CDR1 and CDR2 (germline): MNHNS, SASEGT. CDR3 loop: CASRNGGMNTEAFF. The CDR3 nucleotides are TGTGCCAGCCGTAATGGTGGCATGAACACTGAAGCTTTCTTT.

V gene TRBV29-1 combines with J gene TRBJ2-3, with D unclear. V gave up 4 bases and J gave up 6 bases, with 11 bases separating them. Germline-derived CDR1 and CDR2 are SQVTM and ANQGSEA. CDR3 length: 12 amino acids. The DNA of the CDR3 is TGCAGCGTTGGTCTACCTGGGGATACGCAGTATTTT. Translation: CSVGLPGDTQYF.

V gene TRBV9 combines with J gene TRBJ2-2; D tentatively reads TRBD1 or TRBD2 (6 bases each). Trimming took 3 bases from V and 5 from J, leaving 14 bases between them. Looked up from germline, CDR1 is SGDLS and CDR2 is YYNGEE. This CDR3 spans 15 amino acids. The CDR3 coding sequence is TGTGCCAGCAGCGCCTTTGGGGGGCGGACCGGGGAGCTGTTTTTT. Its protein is CASSAFGGRTGELFF.

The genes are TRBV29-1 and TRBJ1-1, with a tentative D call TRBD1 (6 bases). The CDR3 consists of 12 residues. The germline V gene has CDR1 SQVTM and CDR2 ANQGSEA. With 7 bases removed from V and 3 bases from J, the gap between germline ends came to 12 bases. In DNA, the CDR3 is TGCAGCGGACAGGACGGATACACTGAAGCTTTCTTT. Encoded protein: CSGQDGYTEAFF.

The CDR3 region is CATSEGGELFF. CDR3 DNA sequence: TGTGCCACCTCAGAGGGCGGGGAGCTGTTTTTT. The chain is built from TRBV6-7 and TRBJ2-2, with D perhaps matching TRBD2 (5 bases). TRBV6-7 is flagged as an ORF with uncertain function. V lost 10 bases to trimming and J lost 7 bases, with 10 bases between them. The CDR3 loop spans 11 amino acids.

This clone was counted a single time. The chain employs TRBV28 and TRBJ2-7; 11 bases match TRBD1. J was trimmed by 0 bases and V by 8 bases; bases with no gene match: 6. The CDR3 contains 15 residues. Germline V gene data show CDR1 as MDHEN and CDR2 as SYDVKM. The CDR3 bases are TGTGCCAGCGAATTTGGGACAGGGGGCTCCTACGAGCAGTACTTC. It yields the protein CASEFGTGGSYEQYF.

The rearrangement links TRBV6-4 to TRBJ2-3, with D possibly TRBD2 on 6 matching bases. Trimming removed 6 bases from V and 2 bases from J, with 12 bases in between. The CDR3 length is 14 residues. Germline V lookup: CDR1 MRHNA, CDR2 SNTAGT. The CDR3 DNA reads TGTGCCAGCAGCATGGGACTTCCCACAGATACGCAGTATTTT. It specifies CASSMGLPTDTQYF.

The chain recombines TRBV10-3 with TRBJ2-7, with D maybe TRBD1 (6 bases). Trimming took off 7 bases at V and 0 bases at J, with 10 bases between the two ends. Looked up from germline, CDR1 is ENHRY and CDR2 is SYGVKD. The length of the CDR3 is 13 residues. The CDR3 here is CAITRDTSYEQYF. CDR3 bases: TGTGCCATCACCAGGGACACCTCCTACGAGCAGTACTTC.

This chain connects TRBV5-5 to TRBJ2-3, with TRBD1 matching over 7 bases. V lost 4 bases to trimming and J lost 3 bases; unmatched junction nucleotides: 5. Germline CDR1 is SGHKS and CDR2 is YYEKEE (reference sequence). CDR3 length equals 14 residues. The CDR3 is CASSTGTVTDTQYF. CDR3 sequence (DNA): TGTGCCAGCAGCACGGGGACAGTTACAGATACGCAGTATTTT. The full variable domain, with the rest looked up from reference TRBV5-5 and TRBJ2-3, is DAGVTQSPTHLIKTRGQQVTLRCSPISGHKSVSWYQQVLGQGPQFIFQYYEKEERGRGNFPDRFSARQFPNYSSELNVNALLLGDSALYLCASSTGTVTDTQYFGPGTRLTVL.

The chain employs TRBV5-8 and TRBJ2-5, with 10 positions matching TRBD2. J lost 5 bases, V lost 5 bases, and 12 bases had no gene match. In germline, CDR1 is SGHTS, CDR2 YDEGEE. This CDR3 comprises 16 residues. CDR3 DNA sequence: TGTGCCAGCAGTCCTAATCCGGGACTAGCGACGGAGACCCAGTACTTC. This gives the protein CASSPNPGLATETQYF.

The CDR3: CASRPTGGGEKLFF. In DNA form, the CDR3 reads TGTGCCAGCAGACCGACAGGGGGAGGGGAAAAACTGTTTTTT. The J gene is TRBJ1-4, the V gene TRBV7-9, with 9 bases that match TRBD1. The germline gives CDR1 SEHNR, CDR2 FQNEAQ (reference sequence). There are 14 residues in the CDR3. The V gene end was trimmed by 6 bases and the J gene end by 8 bases; junction bases not matched to a gene: 7.